A single sample gave rise to the 9 T cell receptor beta chains below, sequenced in a study of graft-versus-host responses after intestinal transplantation. Profiled with immunoSEQ multiplex PCR; TCRdb holds only in-frame clones, not every one. The sample shows 70,000 to 95,000 clones, over 85% of them seen only once. No cognate antigen is known for these TCRs. Specimen: unstimulated CD8+ T cells sorted from spleen or lymph node cells, collected before transplant. These TCRs come from a human donor who was the organ donor for an intestinal transplant.

The chain joins TRBV27 to TRBJ2-6; no definite D call. Trimming removed 3 bases from V and 0 bases from J, with 9 bases in between. The CDR3 has 16 amino acids. Germline-derived CDR1 and CDR2 are MNHEY and SMNVEV (reference sequence). The CDR3 DNA is TGTGCCAGCAGTTTCGGGTGGCGCTCTGGGGCCAACGTCCTGACTTTC. Protein: CASSFGWRSGANVLTF. Together with reference TRBV27 and TRBJ2-6, the CDR3 gives the full variable domain: EAQVTQNPRYLITVTGKKLTVTCSQNMNHEYMSWYRQDPGLGLRQIYYSMNVEVTDKGDVPEGYKVSRKEKRNFPLILESPSPNQTSLYFCASSFGWRSGANVLTFGAGSRLTVL.

J is TRBJ2-7 and V is TRBV7-6; 13 bases line up with TRBD2. The CDR3 contains 15 residues. Germline CDR1 and CDR2: SGHVS and FNYEAQ. With 8 bases clipped from V and 2 bases from J, the junction kept 6 bases outside the gene matches. CDR3 sequence reads: CASGLAGAPAYEQYF. CDR3 nucleotide sequence: TGTGCCAGCGGACTAGCGGGAGCTCCTGCCTACGAGCAGTACTTC.

J is TRBJ1-2 and V is TRBV16; D may be TRBD1 (5 bases). This CDR3 contains 14 residues. The V gene lost 0 bases and the J gene lost 4 bases, with 9 bases spanning the gap. Germline V gives CDR1 KGHSY, CDR2 FQNENV. CDR3 loop: CASSQSGGGYGYTF. The CDR3 nucleotides are TGTGCCAGCAGCCAATCCGGGGGAGGCTATGGCTACACCTTC.

The V call is TRBV10-3, the J call TRBJ1-1; D gene uncertain. Germline V gene sequence: CDR1 ENHRY, CDR2 SYGVKD. V was shortened by 2 bases and J by 1 base, with 11 bases between the two germline ends. This CDR3 is 15 amino acids long. In DNA, the CDR3 is TGTGCCATCAGTGAGCGCGCGTCCCCGAACACTGAAGCTTTCTTT. Its translation: CAISERASPNTEAFF.

This chain links TRBV10-3 with TRBJ2-3; perhaps TRBD1 as D (6 bases). The CDR3 is 18 residues long. Germline values: CDR1 ENHRY, CDR2 SYGVKD. V was shortened by 4 bases and J by 3 bases, with 23 bases between the two germline ends. The chain's CDR3 is CAISAEFNRVLFTDTQYF. The CDR3 coding sequence is TGTGCCATCAGTGCAGAATTCAACAGGGTGTTGTTTACAGATACGCAGTATTTT.

This sequence joins TRBV5-5 and TRBJ2-7, with 10 nucleotides matching TRBD2. Germline V CDR1 and CDR2: SGHKS, YYEKEE (reference sequence). The CDR3 covers 16 residues. Losses at the gene ends were 0 bases for V and 3 bases for J; bases not matched to a gene: 6. CDR3 protein: CASSLGSSGRVYEQYF. CDR3 nucleotides: TGTGCCAGCAGCTTGGGGTCTAGCGGGAGAGTCTACGAGCAGTACTTC.

The genes are TRBV6-5 and TRBJ2-7, with D unresolved. CDR1 and CDR2 from the germline V gene are MNHEY and SVGAGI. The CDR3 is 14 residues long. With 6 bases removed from V and 6 bases from J, the gap between germline ends came to 18 bases. In DNA form, the CDR3 reads TGTGCCAGCAGCCCTAGTCGGCATGGTGGCGAGCAGTACTTC. Translation gives CASSPSRHGGEQYF.

The chain couples TRBV6-5 to TRBJ2-5; tentative D call: TRBD1 (5 bases). The CDR3 consists of 15 residues. Germline V lookup: CDR1 MNHEY, CDR2 SVGAGI. V lost 5 bases to trimming and J lost 0 bases, with 13 bases between them. CDR3 bases: TGTGCCAGCAGTCCACAACAGGCGTACCAAGAGACCCAGTACTTC. This codes for CASSPQQAYQETQYF.

The rearrangement links TRBV28 to TRBJ2-7; TRBD2 aligns across 9 bases. Germline V gene sequence: CDR1 MDHEN, CDR2 SYDVKM. The length of the CDR3 is 14 residues. Trimming at V came to 7 bases and at J to 1 base, leaving 5 bases not matched to a gene. The CDR3, as DNA: TGTGCCAGCACACAGCTAGCGGGGTCCTACGAGCAGTACTTC. As protein: CASTQLAGSYEQYF.